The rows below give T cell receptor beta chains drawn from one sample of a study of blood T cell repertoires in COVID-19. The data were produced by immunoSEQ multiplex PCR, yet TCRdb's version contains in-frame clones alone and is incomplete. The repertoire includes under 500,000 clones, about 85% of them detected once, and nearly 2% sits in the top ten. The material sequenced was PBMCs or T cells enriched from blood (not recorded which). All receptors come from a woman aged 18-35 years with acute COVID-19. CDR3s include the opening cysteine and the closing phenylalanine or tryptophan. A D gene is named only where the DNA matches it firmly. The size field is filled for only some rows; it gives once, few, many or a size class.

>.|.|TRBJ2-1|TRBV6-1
CASSEPGGTSNEQFF
TGTGCCAGCAGTGAACCGGGGGGCACATCGAATGAGCAGTTCTTC
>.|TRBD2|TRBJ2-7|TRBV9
CASSVEFAGGPSEQYF
TGTGCCAGCAGCGTAGAGTTTGCGGGGGGGCCCTCCGAGCAGTACTTC
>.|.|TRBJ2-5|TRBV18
CASSPPHLRETQYF
TGTGCCAGCTCACCACCCCATCTACGGGAGACCCAGTACTTC
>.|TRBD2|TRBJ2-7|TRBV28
CASSPFSGGYEQYF
TGTGCCAGCAGTCCCTTTTCGGGAGGCTACGAGCAGTACTTC
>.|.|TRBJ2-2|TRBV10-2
CASSRSEATGELFF
TGCGCCAGCAGCCGCTCAGAGGCGACCGGGGAGCTGTTTTTT
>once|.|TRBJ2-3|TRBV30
CAWSGPTTGSTDTQYF
TGTGCCTGGAGTGGTCCTACAACAGGGAGCACAGATACGCAGTATTTT
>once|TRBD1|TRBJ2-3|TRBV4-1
CASTKGARGAPMTDTQYF
TGCGCCAGCACCAAGGGGGCCAGGGGCGCACCCATGACAGATACGCAGTATTTT
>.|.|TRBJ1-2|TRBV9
CASSSPQYYYGYTF
TGTGCCAGCAGCTCCCCACAGTATTACTATGGCTACACCTTC
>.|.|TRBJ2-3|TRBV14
CASSQDAGSTDTQYF
TGTGCCAGCAGCCAAGATGCCGGGAGCACAGATACGCAGTATTTT
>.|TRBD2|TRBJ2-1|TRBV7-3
CASSPKKGGLAGSYNEQFF
TGTGCCAGCAGCCCGAAGAAGGGGGGACTAGCGGGTTCCTACAATGAGCAGTTCTTC
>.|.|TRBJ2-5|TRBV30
CAWSVGSGSQETQYF
TGTGCCTGGAGTGTCGGTTCCGGGAGCCAAGAGACCCAGTACTTC
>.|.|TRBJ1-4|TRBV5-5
CASSLVLGGTNEKLFF
TGTGCCAGCAGCTTGGTACTGGGGGGTACTAATGAAAAACTGTTTTTT
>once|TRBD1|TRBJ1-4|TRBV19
CASSVRQGSEKLFF
TGTGCCAGTAGTGTCCGACAGGGGAGTGAAAAACTGTTTTTT
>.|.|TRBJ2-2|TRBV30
CAWSVKVLIRAANTGELFF
TGTGCCTGGAGTGTAAAGGTTTTAATCAGGGCCGCGAACACCGGGGAGCTGTTTTTT
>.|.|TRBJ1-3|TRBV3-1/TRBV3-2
CASSLMRGPISGNTIYF
TGTGCCAGCAGCTTAATGAGAGGGCCCATTTCTGGAAACACCATATATTTT
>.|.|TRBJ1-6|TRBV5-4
CASSLDRSSYNSPLHF
TGTGCCAGCAGCTTGGACCGGAGCTCCTATAATTCACCCCTCCACTTT
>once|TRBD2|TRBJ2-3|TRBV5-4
CASSTRTSGTDTQYF
TGTGCCAGCAGCACCCGGACTAGCGGCACAGATACGCAGTATTTT
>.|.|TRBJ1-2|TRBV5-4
CASGRTANYGYTF
TGTGCCAGCGGCCGGACAGCTAACTATGGCTACACCTTC
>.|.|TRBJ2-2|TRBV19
CASSIGGRFGELFF
TGTGCCAGTAGTATAGGAGGCAGATTCGGGGAGCTGTTTTTT
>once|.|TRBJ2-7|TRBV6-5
CATGDIYEQYF
TGTGCCACCGGGGACATCTACGAGCAGTACTTC
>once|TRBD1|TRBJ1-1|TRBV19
CASRHRDRGMNTEAFF
TGTGCCAGTAGGCACCGGGACAGGGGTATGAACACTGAAGCTTTCTTT
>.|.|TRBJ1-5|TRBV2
CASSEGLSNQPQHF
TGTGCCAGCAGTGAGGGGCTTAGCAATCAGCCCCAGCATTTT
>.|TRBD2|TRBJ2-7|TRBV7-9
CASSLKGTSSYEQYF
TGTGCCAGCAGCCTCAAAGGGACTAGCTCCTACGAGCAGTACTTC
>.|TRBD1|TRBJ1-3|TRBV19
CASSILPRQGSGNTIYF
TGTGCCAGCAGTATCCTTCCGAGACAGGGTTCTGGAAACACCATATATTTT
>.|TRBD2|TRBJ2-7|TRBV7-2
CASSLGAGPYEQYF
TGTGCCAGCAGCTTAGGAGCGGGGCCCTACGAGCAGTACTTC
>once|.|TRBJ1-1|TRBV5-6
CASIHRIERTEAFF
TGTGCCAGCATCCACCGCATCGAGAGAACTGAAGCTTTCTTT
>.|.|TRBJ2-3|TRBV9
CASSVSSGTDTQYF
TGTGCCAGCAGCGTATCGAGTGGCACAGATACGCAGTATTTT
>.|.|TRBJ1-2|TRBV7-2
CASSLALQDGYTF
TGTGCCAGCAGCTTAGCGCTGCAGGATGGCTACACCTTC
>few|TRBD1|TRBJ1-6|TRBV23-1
CASSSRTSRDRGLGSPLHF
TGCGCCAGCTCAAGCCGCACGTCCCGGGACAGGGGTTTAGGGTCACCCCTCCACTTT
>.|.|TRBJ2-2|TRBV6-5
CASSYGRNTGELFF
TGTGCCAGCAGTTACGGCCGAAACACCGGGGAGCTGTTTTTT
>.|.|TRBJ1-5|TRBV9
CASSVAPGETQPQHF
TGTGCCAGCAGCGTAGCACCGGGGGAGACTCAGCCCCAGCATTTT
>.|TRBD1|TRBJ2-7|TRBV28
CASSNDRASSYEQYF
TGTGCCAGCAGCAACGACAGGGCGAGCTCCTACGAGCAGTACTTC
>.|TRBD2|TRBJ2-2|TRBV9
CASSVGAGDSGELFF
TGTGCCAGCAGCGTAGGAGCGGGAGACTCCGGGGAGCTGTTTTTT
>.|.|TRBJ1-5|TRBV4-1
CASSLNRDPSQPQHF
TGCGCCAGCAGCCTCAACAGGGACCCCTCTCAGCCCCAGCATTTT
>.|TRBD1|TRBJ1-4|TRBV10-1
CASSEVTGGSEKLFF
TGCGCCAGCAGTGAAGTTACAGGGGGAAGCGAAAAACTGTTTTTT
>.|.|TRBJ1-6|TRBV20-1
CSARDVVPHF
TGCAGTGCTAGAGATGTCGTTCCCCACTTT
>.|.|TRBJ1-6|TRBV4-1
CASSQVSRVVSPLHF
TGCGCCAGCAGCCAAGTATCCAGGGTTGTGTCACCCCTCCACTTT
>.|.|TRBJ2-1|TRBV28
CASSYATYNEQFF
TGTGCCAGCAGTTATGCTACCTACAATGAGCAGTTCTTC
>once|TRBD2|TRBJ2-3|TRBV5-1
CASSFGTSGRIGTDTQYF
TGCGCCAGCAGCTTCGGGACTAGCGGGAGGATCGGGACAGATACGCAGTATTTT
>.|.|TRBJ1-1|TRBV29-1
CSVERFEEAFF
TGCAGCGTTGAGAGGTTTGAAGAAGCTTTCTTT
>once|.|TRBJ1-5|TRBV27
CASSPRAVTSSNQPQHF
TGTGCCAGCAGTCCCCGGGCGGTTACTAGTAGCAATCAGCCCCAGCATTTT
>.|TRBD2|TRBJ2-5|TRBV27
CASSSAGGETQYF
TGTGCCAGCAGTTCCGCGGGAGGAGAGACCCAGTACTTC
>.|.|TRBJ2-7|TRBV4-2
CASSQGVGSRQDYEQYF
TGTGCCAGCAGCCAAGGAGTCGGGTCGCGACAGGACTACGAGCAGTACTTC
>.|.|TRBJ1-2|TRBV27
CASGWGGYGYTF
TGTGCCAGCGGCTGGGGAGGGTATGGCTACACCTTC
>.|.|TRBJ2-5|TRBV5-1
CASSLAGMGQETQYF
TGCGCCAGCAGCTTGGCGGGGATGGGGCAAGAGACCCAGTACTTC
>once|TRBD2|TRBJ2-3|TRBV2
CASSPTSEPTDTQYF
TGTGCCAGCAGCCCTACTAGCGAACCAACAGATACGCAGTATTTT
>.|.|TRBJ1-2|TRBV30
CAWRLGSGGYTF
TGTGCCTGGAGACTTGGCAGCGGTGGCTACACCTTC